Following are 18 T cell receptor beta chains from one sample sequenced in a study of T cells after posttransplantation cyclophosphamide (TCRdb year 2016). The method was the immunoSEQ multiplex PCR assay. TCRdb re-hosts the immuneACCESS table, in-frame sequences only. Its copies lack some clones; in the studies checked, an unresolved V gene accounts for under half of them, and the cause for the rest is not known. A total of about 1,900 clones appear in this sample, roughly 94% of them only once. Under 3.5% of the sample is held by the ten biggest clonotypes. The material sequenced was CD4+ T cells sorted from bone marrow. The receptors here all came from a woman aged 45 to 65 in good health and a related stem cell transplant donor.

The V and J genes are TRBV7-2 and TRBJ2-2; no clear D gene. The V and J ends lost 5 bases and 4 bases respectively, with 11 bases between them. CDR1 and CDR2 (germline): SGHTA, FQGNSA. The CDR3 loop spans 14 amino acids. The CDR3 nucleotides are TGTGCCAGCAGCCCAGTAAGAAGCACCGGGGAGCTGTTTTTT. Encoded protein: CASSPVRSTGELFF.

V and J are TRBV19 and TRBJ1-2, with TRBD1 matching over 9 bases. Trimming at V came to 5 bases and at J to 2 bases, leaving 3 bases not matched to a gene. CDR1 and CDR2 from the germline V gene are LNHDA and SQIVND (reference sequence). The CDR3 extends over 14 amino acids. CDR3 sequence: CASSSTGGNYGYTF. As DNA, the CDR3 is TGTGCCAGTAGTTCGACAGGGGGGAACTATGGCTACACCTTC.

The chain joins TRBV27 to TRBJ1-1; D gene uncertain. Germline V gene data show CDR1 as MNHEY and CDR2 as SMNVEV (reference sequence). Trimming pared 3 bases from V and 1 base from J, leaving 6 bases between. This CDR3 comprises 13 residues. CDR3 loop: CASSFAGNTEAFF. CDR3 bases: TGTGCCAGCAGTTTCGCAGGGAACACTGAAGCTTTCTTT.

The chain joins TRBV4-1 to TRBJ1-2, with D possibly being TRBD1 (6 bases). The CDR3 contains 12 residues. Trimming cost V 4 bases and J 7 bases, with 10 bases left between them. Looked up from germline, CDR1 is MGHRA and CDR2 is YSYEKL. CDR3 nucleotide sequence: TGCGCCAGCAGCCCTCAAGGGGGTGGCTACACCTTC. Its translation is CASSPQGGGYTF.

This clone was observed a single time. The junction differs from germline at one of its ends, possibly a read error. The identical CDR3 is also encoded by other nucleotide sequences in the sample. This chain connects TRBV9 to TRBJ1-6, with D possibly matching TRBD1 (5 bases). CDR3 length equals 15 residues. CDR1 is SGDLS and CDR2 is YYNGEE in the germline V gene. The CDR3 DNA sequence: TGTGCCAGCACCACAGACAGCTCCTATAATTCCCCCCTCCACTTT. Amino acids: CASTTDSSYNSPLHF.

This sequence joins TRBV28 and TRBJ2-5; 12 bases fit TRBD2. The CDR3 extends over 17 amino acids. V was clipped by 3 bases and J by 1 base; unmatched bases: 6. The germline V gene has CDR1 MDHEN and CDR2 SYDVKM. The DNA for the CDR3 is TGTGCCAGCAGTTTGGCACTAGCGGGAGGCCCCCAAGAGACCCAGTACTTC. Translating it yields CASSLALAGGPQETQYF.

V usage is TRBV5-4 and J usage is TRBJ2-1; unclear D gene. V lost 6 bases and J lost 4, with 11 bases in between. There are 13 residues in the CDR3. CDR1 and CDR2 (germline): SGHNT, YYREEE (reference sequence). The CDR3 region has the DNA TGTGCCAGCACCCCAGCAGGATACAATGAGCAGTTCTTC. The encoded protein is CASTPAGYNEQFF.

The chain uses TRBV7-8 and TRBJ2-2; a possible D gene is TRBD2 (6 bases). V was pared by 5 bases and J by 0 bases, with 16 bases between. The CDR3 is 17 residues long. Germline CDR1 reads SGHVS; CDR2 reads FQNEAQ. In DNA form, the CDR3 reads TGTGCCAGCAGCCCGCGCCCCGGGGGAACGAACACCGGGGAGCTGTTTTTT. It codes for CASSPRPGGTNTGELFF.

The chain employs TRBV15 and TRBJ2-5; 9 nucleotides agree with TRBD2. This CDR3 spans 15 amino acids. CDR1 and CDR2 (germline): LNHNV, YYDKDF (reference sequence). Trimming at V came to 6 bases and at J to 2 bases, leaving 7 bases not matched to a gene. This CDR3 is CATSRPSGEQETQYF. For the CDR3, the DNA is TGTGCCACCAGTCGCCCTAGCGGGGAGCAAGAGACCCAGTACTTC.

In this sample, this clone turned up once. This chain joins TRBV2 and TRBJ1-2, with 7 positions matching TRBD1. This CDR3 contains 14 residues. Germline V CDR1 and CDR2: SNHLY, FYNNEI. V lost 6 bases to trimming and J lost 6 bases; unmatched junction nucleotides: 10. Here the CDR3 reads CASSPPRGENGYTF. CDR3 sequence (DNA): TGTGCCAGCAGCCCCCCCAGGGGGGAGAATGGCTACACCTTC.

This clone has a single count. The chain is built from TRBV14 and TRBJ1-2; D is undetermined. The germline V and J ends were trimmed by 9 bases and 4 bases, with 21 bases remaining between them. This CDR3 is 15 amino acids long. Germline CDR1 SGHDN, CDR2 FVKESK. CDR3 in amino acids: CASSSVRGVGYGYTF. The CDR3, as DNA: TGTGCCAGTTCCTCAGTCCGTGGTGTTGGCTATGGCTACACCTTC.

This clone occurred once. The V gene is TRBV5-1, the J gene TRBJ1-6; 8 bases align to TRBD1. V dropped 4 bases and J dropped 9; count of bases not matched to a gene: 12. The germline CDR1 and CDR2 sequences are SGHRS and YFSETQ. This CDR3 is built from 16 residues. CDR3 sequence (DNA): TGCGCCAGCAGCGTAGGACAGGGTCGGGTTACTTCACCCCTCCACTTT. It is translated as CASSVGQGRVTSPLHF. The variable domain in full, with the rest retrieved from reference TRBV5-1 and TRBJ1-6, is KAGVTQTPRYLIKTRGQQVTLSCSPISGHRSVSWYQQTPGQGLQFLFEYFSETQRNKGNFPGRFSGRQFSNSRSEMNVSTLELGDSALYLCASSVGQGRVTSPLHFGNGTRLTVT.

The chain uses TRBV5-4 and TRBJ1-3, with TRBD1 matching 10 bases. The CDR3 has 16 amino acids. The V gene end was trimmed by 4 bases and the J gene end by 4 bases; junction bases not matched to a gene: 8. The germline V gene has CDR1 SGHNT and CDR2 YYREEE (reference sequence). CDR3 sequence: CASSRRTGGQGNTIYF. In DNA, the CDR3 is TGTGCCAGCAGCCGCAGGACAGGGGGACAAGGAAACACCATATATTTT.

The CDR3 DNA sequence: TGCGCCAGCAGCTTTCATCCGGGACAAAGCCAAGAGACCCAGTACTTC. Translated, it gives CASSFHPGQSQETQYF. The chain links TRBV5-1 to TRBJ2-5, with D perhaps TRBD1 (6 bases). This CDR3 has 16 residues. Per the germline V gene, CDR1 is SGHRS and CDR2 is YFSETQ. The V end was cut by 2 bases, the J end by 1 base, with 15 bases between.

This chain joins TRBV2 and TRBJ1-5; D unclear. V gave up 3 bases and J gave up 1 base, with 7 bases separating them. Germline V lookup: CDR1 SNHLY, CDR2 FYNNEI. The CDR3 has 14 amino acids. The DNA of the CDR3 is TGTGCCAGCAGTGAGACCAGGAGCAATCAGCCCCAGCATTTT. Amino acids: CASSETRSNQPQHF.

The chain couples TRBV9 to TRBJ1-5; TRBD1 matches 9 bases. V lost 0 bases to trimming and J lost 5 bases; unmatched junction nucleotides: 9. From germline, CDR1 is SGDLS and CDR2 YYNGEE. The CDR3 consists of 17 residues. The CDR3 nucleotides are TGTGCCAGCAGCGTAGATGGGACAGGGTTCGGGGATCAGCCCCAGCATTTT. Translation: CASSVDGTGFGDQPQHF.

This clone was detected once. The chain uses TRBV7-2 and TRBJ2-5; 12 bases line up with TRBD2. V was clipped by 4 bases and J by 3 bases; unmatched bases: 6. The CDR3 is 16 residues long. Germline V lookup: CDR1 SGHTA, CDR2 FQGNSA. In DNA form, the CDR3 reads TGTGCCAGCAGCTCAGGACTAGCGGGGATTGAAGAGACCCAGTACTTC. This encodes CASSSGLAGIEETQYF.

V and J are TRBV19 and TRBJ2-2, with D maybe TRBD1 (7 bases). Trimming shortened V by 9 bases and J by 3 bases, and 17 bases separated the two germline ends. The CDR3 extends over 15 amino acids. Germline CDR1 is LNHDA and CDR2 is SQIVND (reference sequence). The CDR3 here is CASIGQGGYTGELFF. The CDR3 coding sequence is TGTGCCAGCATAGGCCAGGGGGGATACACCGGGGAGCTGTTTTTT.